The sequence of this T cell receptor beta chain was determined in a study of blood T cell repertoires in COVID-19. Turning to the study itself: COVID-19 samples, acute and convalescent, were from the United States, Italy and Spain. T cells, B-cell-depleted T cells, or PBMCs provided the cDNA or gDNA that served as material.

V was trimmed by 0 bases and J by 4 bases, leaving 13 bases between them. The CDR3 sequence is 15 residues long. Germline values: CDR1 SGDLS, CDR2 YYNGEE. Followed longitudinally, the Seattle patients had been enrolled during active infection. In the authors' workflow: Amplified reference gene primers provided the basis for estimating nucleated cell counts. Sequencing used immunoSEQ multiplex PCR; TCRdb keeps in-frame clones, though not all of them. V and J calls and clone size are those listed in that table; D and trimming were worked out from the DNA. The table has some 180,000 clones, just over 90% seen once; the top ten hold around 4.8%.

The sample was peripheral blood. This receptor was identified in a man aged 18 to 29 with COVID-19, enrolled during active disease. The chain uses TRBV9 and TRBJ1-1; D perhaps matches TRBD1 (5 bases). The CDR3 coding sequence is TGTGCCAGCAGCGTAGGGGTAGGGGCAGGCACTGAAGCTTTCTTT. It translates to CASSVGVGAGTEAFF.